Reported below is one TCR beta chain. Germline trimming cut 4 bases from V and 8 bases from J; bases unmatched to any gene: 9. The CDR3 spans 16 residues. Per germline, CDR1 SGHTA and CDR2 FQGTGA. The data were taken from a study of T cell responses to AZD1222 COVID-19 vaccine. Method: immunoSEQ multiplex PCR; TCRdb's copy keeps in-frame clones and lacks some. The data hold roughly 190,000 clones, with roughly 93% observed a single time. This chain uses TRBV7-3 with TRBJ2-1; 12 bases fit TRBD2. Sequenced material: peripheral blood, taken on day 0 of AZD1222 vaccination. The sequence derives from an adult in good health. This CDR3 is CASSSMTSGSPHEQFF. The CDR3 nucleotides read TGTGCCAGCAGCTCGATGACTAGCGGGAGTCCCCATGAGCAGTTCTTC.